The T cell receptor beta chain under discussion was sequenced for a study of shared clonotypes between healthy human individuals. General study points: Researchers sampled only blood; tissue repertoires likely differ. Rarefaction indicated that sorted-subset sequencing remained incomplete although depth was large. Naive subsets, compared against memory subsets, generally had larger estimated richness values.

A word on this clone: Its target is unknown.

V lost 9 bases, J lost 7 bases, and 9 bases stayed unmatched. Germline values: CDR1 MNHNY, CDR2 SVGAGI (reference sequence). The CDR3 is 13 amino acids. Replicate sorted-subset PCRs were loaded with 150 to 250 ng DNA, about 28,000 T cell genomes. The method was immunoSEQ multiplex PCR; TCRdb's version includes in-frame clones alone and lacks a portion of them. The data hold roughly 220,000 clones, with over 50% observed a single time. Sequences were obtained from memory CD4+ T cells sorted from blood. Stated subset: CD45RA-negative fraction. The receptor was isolated from a man between 25 and 39 years old in good health. The chain carries TRBV6-6 and TRBJ2-1; 7 bases fit TRBD2. The CDR3 sequence is CASQLRGENEQFF. CDR3 nucleotide sequence: TGTGCCAGTCAGTTACGGGGGGAGAATGAGCAGTTCTTC.